This T cell receptor beta chain came from a study of graft-versus-host responses after intestinal transplantation. Study at large: Uniformly, recipients were administered anti-thymocyte globulin induction with subsequent tacrolimus and steroids for approximately 3 years.

Once graft tissue had been processed, intraepithelial and lamina propria lymphocytes were released. The CDR3 is made up of 14 amino acids. The V gene's germline CDR1 is SGHTA and CDR2 FQGNSA. The V segment lost 5 bases and the J segment 6 bases; nucleotides outside the gene matches: 7. TCRdb's table, derived via immunoSEQ multiplex PCR, lists solely in-frame clones and lacks some. The sample has roughly 7,300 clones; about three quarters are singletons. V usage is TRBV7-2 and J usage is TRBJ1-1; 9 bases are shared with TRBD1. The input for sequencing was ileum tissue, taken approximately 230 days after intestinal transplant. The receptor comes from a human patient who received an intestinal transplant, so some T cells may come from the graft donor. CDR3 in DNA: TGTGCCAGCAGCATAACGACAGGGGGATCTGAAGCTTTCTTT. Protein: CASSITTGGSEAFF.